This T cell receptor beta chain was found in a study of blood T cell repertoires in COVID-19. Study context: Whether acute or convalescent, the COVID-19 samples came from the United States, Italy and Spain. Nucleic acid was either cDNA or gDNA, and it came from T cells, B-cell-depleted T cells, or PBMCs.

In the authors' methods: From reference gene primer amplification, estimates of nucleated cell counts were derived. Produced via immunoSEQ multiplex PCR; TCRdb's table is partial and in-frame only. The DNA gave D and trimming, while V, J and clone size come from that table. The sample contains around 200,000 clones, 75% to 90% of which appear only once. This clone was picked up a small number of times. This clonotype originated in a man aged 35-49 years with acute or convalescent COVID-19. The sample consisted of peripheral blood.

The CDR3 here is CASSYSSEGGYTF. For the CDR3, the DNA is TGTGCCAGCAGTTACTCGAGTGAGGGAGGCTACACCTTC. This chain connects TRBV6-6 to TRBJ1-2; D gene ambiguous. This CDR3 spans 13 amino acids. Germline assignment: CDR1 MNHNY and CDR2 SVGAGI (reference sequence). Trimming took off 0 bases at V and 8 bases at J, with 10 bases between the two ends.